These 30 T cell receptor beta chains were all obtained from the same sample, sequenced in a study of blood T cell repertoires in COVID-19. Some clones are missing from TCRdb's copy, which holds only in-frame ones; the method was immunoSEQ multiplex PCR. This sample has approximately 100,000 clones; over 70% occur once, and the top ten carry 4% to 5.5%. Sample: peripheral blood. The receptors come from a man aged 55 to 70 with acute or convalescent COVID-19.

V and J are TRBV29-1 and TRBJ2-6, with D possibly TRBD2 on 6 matching bases. The CDR3 consists of 18 residues. Germline V CDR1 and CDR2: SQVTM, ANQGSEA. V lost 7 bases and J 2 bases, leaving 24 bases between the germline ends. In DNA, the CDR3 is TGCAGCGCCTGGGCCGGGACTCCCGGATTAGCTGGGGCCAACGTCCTGACTTTC. It codes for CSAWAGTPGLAGANVLTF.

The genes are TRBV3-1 (or the pseudogene TRBV3-2) and TRBJ1-5; 7 positions match TRBD1. Germline CDR1 reads LGHDT; CDR2 reads YNNKEL (reference sequence). This CDR3 is built from 14 residues. J was trimmed by 2 bases and V by 4 bases; bases with no gene match: 2. The CDR3 nucleotides read TGTGCCAGCAGCCTCGGGACAGGCAATCAGCCCCAGCATTTT. Translated, it gives CASSLGTGNQPQHF.

The chain carries TRBV5-1 and TRBJ2-1, with 12 bases identical to TRBD2. The CDR3 is 13 amino acids. CDR1 is SGHRS and CDR2 is YFSETQ in the germline V gene. The V and J ends lost 7 bases and 4 bases, in that order; junction bases with no gene match: 0. CDR3 bases: TGCGCCAGCGGACTAGCGGGATACAATGAGCAGTTCTTC. It specifies CASGLAGYNEQFF.

V usage is TRBV5-1 and J usage is TRBJ2-7; D is possibly TRBD1 (5 bases). The CDR3 consists of 14 residues. Germline CDR1 SGHRS, CDR2 YFSETQ. Trimming left V 0 bases short and J 6 bases short, with 13 bases between. CDR3 DNA: TGCGCCAGCAGCTTGGATCAGGGTTGGGGCGAGCAGTACTTC. Its translation is CASSLDQGWGEQYF.

The chain joins TRBV14 to TRBJ2-5; 8 bases match TRBD2. The CDR3 has 16 residues. Germline V gene data show CDR1 as SGHDN and CDR2 as FVKESK. Trimming removed 2 bases from V and 5 bases from J; junction bases left unmatched: 10. The CDR3 bases are TGTGCCAGCAGCCAAATGCCGCTAGCGGGTTGGGAGACCCAGTACTTC. Encoded protein: CASSQMPLAGWETQYF.

The V gene is TRBV3-1 (or the pseudogene TRBV3-2), the J gene TRBJ1-1; D might be TRBD1 (6 bases). The V gene lost 5 bases and the J gene lost 8 bases, with 12 bases spanning the gap. The germline V gene has CDR1 LGHDT and CDR2 YNNKEL (reference sequence). CDR3 length: 12 amino acids. The CDR3 DNA sequence: TGTGCCAGCAGCTACCCGGACAGAGAAGCTTTCTTT. Its protein is CASSYPDREAFF.

The rearrangement joins TRBV19 to TRBJ1-5, with 7 bases fitting TRBD1. The CDR3 extends over 16 amino acids. The ends lost 4 bases at V and 1 base at J; junction bases unmatched: 7. Looked up from germline, CDR1 is LNHDA and CDR2 is SQIVND (reference sequence). The CDR3 DNA follows: TGTGCCAGTAGTACCTATGGGACAGTGAGCAATCAGCCCCAGCATTTT. It translates to CASSTYGTVSNQPQHF.

V and J are TRBV18 and TRBJ1-2; no firm D call. There are 15 residues in the CDR3. V lost 2 bases, J lost 4 bases, and 14 bases lay in between. Germline-derived CDR1 and CDR2 are KGHSH and LQKENI. The CDR3 nucleotides read TGTGCCAGCTCACCAGCGATGATTGAGGGCTATGGCTACACCTTC. It encodes CASSPAMIEGYGYTF.

The chain couples TRBV28 to TRBJ2-7, with 10 bases identical to TRBD1. The J segment lost 3 bases and the V segment lost 3 bases, leaving 2 bases of the junction unmatched. Germline V gene data show CDR1 as MDHEN and CDR2 as SYDVKM. The CDR3 covers 14 residues. This chain's CDR3 is CASSFRDRGYEQYF. Here the CDR3 DNA reads TGTGCCAGCAGTTTTAGGGACAGGGGCTACGAGCAGTACTTC. The whole variable domain, filled in from reference TRBV28 and TRBJ2-7, reads DVKVTQSSRYLVKRTGEKVFLECVQDMDHENMFWYRQDPGLGLRLIYFSYDVKMKEKGDIPEGYSVSREKKERFSLILESASTNQTSMYLCASSFRDRGYEQYFGPGTRLTVT.

V gene TRBV18 combines with J gene TRBJ2-1; 7 bases are a match to TRBD1. Germline V CDR1 and CDR2: KGHSH, LQKENI. The V gene end was trimmed by 7 bases and the J gene end by 4 bases; junction bases not matched to a gene: 4. The CDR3 is 13 residues long. The CDR3 spells CASLMGQYNEQFF. The CDR3 nucleotides are TGTGCCAGCTTAATGGGACAGTACAATGAGCAGTTCTTC.

The V call is TRBV5-1, the J call TRBJ2-1; 8 bases fit TRBD2. With V trimmed by 0 bases and J by 3 bases, 2 bases remained unmatched. Germline CDR1 reads SGHRS; CDR2 reads YFSETQ. This CDR3 has 15 amino acids. CDR3 DNA sequence: TGCGCCAGCAGCTTGGATCTAGCGGGCTACAATGAGCAGTTCTTC. Amino acids: CASSLDLAGYNEQFF.

V is TRBV9 and J is TRBJ2-6; weak D call: TRBD2 (6 bases). V lost 0 bases to trimming and J lost 0 bases, with 10 bases between them. The CDR3 length is 17 residues. The V gene's germline CDR1 is SGDLS and CDR2 YYNGEE. Here the CDR3 DNA reads TGTGCCAGCAGCGTAGGGGGGGTGAGCTCTGGGGCCAACGTCCTGACTTTC. Its translation: CASSVGGVSSGANVLTF.

The chain recombines TRBV7-3 with TRBJ2-1; D possibly corresponds to TRBD2 (6 bases). CDR1 is SGHTA and CDR2 is FQGTGA in the germline V gene. CDR3 length equals 13 residues. Trimming left V 1 base short and J 13 bases short, with 14 bases between. The CDR3 DNA sequence: TGTGCCAGCAGCTTAAGAGACGAGACTAGTCAGTTCTTC. Amino acids: CASSLRDETSQFF. Complete variable domain (other parts from reference TRBV7-3 and TRBJ2-1): GAGVSQTPSNKVTEKGKYVELRCDPISGHTALYWYRQSLGQGPEFLIYFQGTGAADDSGLPNDRFFAVRPEGSVSTLKIQRTERGDSAVYLCASSLRDETSQFFGPGTRLTVL.

The chain combines TRBV5-1 with TRBJ2-5; no reliable D call. Germline CDR1 and CDR2: SGHRS and YFSETQ. The CDR3 runs to 12 residues. V gave up 0 bases and J gave up 4 bases, with 4 bases separating them. CDR3 sequence reads: CASSLALETQYF. DNA of the CDR3: TGCGCCAGCAGCTTGGCCTTAGAGACCCAGTACTTC.

The rearrangement joins TRBV29-1 to TRBJ2-5; 12 nucleotides match TRBD2. This CDR3 region has 15 residues. J was trimmed by 4 bases and V by 4 bases; bases with no gene match: 7. Germline CDR1 SQVTM, CDR2 ANQGSEA. CDR3 DNA: TGCAGCGTTGTGGGTCTAGCGGGGGGGCGAGAGACCCAGTACTTC. As protein: CSVVGLAGGRETQYF.

The rearrangement uses TRBV5-4 and TRBJ2-7, with 7 positions matching TRBD2. V lost 4 bases to trimming and J lost 7 bases; unmatched junction nucleotides: 11. Germline V CDR1 and CDR2: SGHNT, YYREEE (reference sequence). CDR3 length equals 14 residues. DNA for the CDR3: TGTGCCAGCAGCCCGGGACTCATGCGGGAGGAGCAGTACTTC. This sequence encodes CASSPGLMREEQYF.

V gene TRBV2 combines with J gene TRBJ2-4; possibly TRBD2 for D (6 bases). This CDR3 is built from 18 residues. Between the trimmed V and J ends, which lost 1 base and 8 bases, there was a span of 24 bases. Germline CDR1 and CDR2: SNHLY and FYNNEI. CDR3 in amino acids: CASSEVGTLAEGRDIQYF. DNA of the CDR3: TGTGCCAGCAGTGAAGTTGGGACTCTGGCGGAAGGTCGGGACATTCAGTACTTC.

A single count supports this clone. This sequence joins TRBV6-2 or TRBV6-3 and TRBJ1-1; D is perhaps TRBD1 (6 bases). V was trimmed by 0 bases and J by 1 base, leaving 9 bases between them. From germline, CDR1 is MNHEY and CDR2 SVGEGT. The CDR3 runs 15 residues. CDR3 nucleotide sequence: TGTGCCAGCAGTTACTCCTACAGGGAGAACACTGAAGCTTTCTTT. Encoded protein: CASSYSYRENTEAFF.

This clone was observed a few times. The V gene is TRBV3-1 (or the pseudogene TRBV3-2), the J gene TRBJ2-3; 9 positions agree with TRBD2. Trimming at V came to 4 bases and at J to 0 bases, leaving 5 bases not matched to a gene. Germline V gene lookup returns CDR1 LGHDT and CDR2 YNNKEL (reference sequence). This CDR3 comprises 16 residues. The chain's CDR3 is CASSRGTSQSTDTQYF. The DNA for the CDR3 is TGTGCCAGCAGCCGGGGGACTAGCCAGAGCACAGATACGCAGTATTTT.

The rearrangement links TRBV5-4 to TRBJ1-6; D not certain. V lost 5 bases to trimming and J lost 0 bases, with 12 bases between them. The length of the CDR3 is 16 residues. Germline values: CDR1 SGHNT, CDR2 YYREEE (reference sequence). The CDR3 coding sequence is TGTGCCAGCAGTTTTGGGCCTACCTCCTATAATTCACCCCTCCACTTT. Translating it yields CASSFGPTSYNSPLHF.

The chain couples TRBV11-2 to TRBJ2-1, with D hard to call. V lost 8 bases, J lost 9 bases, and 11 bases lay in between. Germline V CDR1 and CDR2: SGHAT, FQNNGV. The CDR3 loop spans 11 amino acids. The CDR3 sequence: CASREAREQFF. The CDR3 nucleotides read TGTGCCAGCCGAGAGGCCCGTGAGCAGTTCTTC. Supplemented by reference TRBV11-2 and TRBJ2-1, the full variable domain reads EAGVAQSPRYKIIEKRQSVAFWCNPISGHATLYWYQQILGQGPKLLIQFQNNGVVDDSQLPKDRFSAERLKGVDSTLKIQPAKLEDSAVYLCASREAREQFFGPGTRLTVL.

Only one count was recorded for this clone. The CDR3 loop reads CASSVRLAGVYEQYF. The CDR3 bases are TGTGCCAGCAGCGTGAGACTAGCGGGAGTATACGAGCAGTACTTC. The chain couples TRBV7-6 to TRBJ2-7, with TRBD2 matching over 12 bases. CDR1 and CDR2 from the germline V gene are SGHVS and FNYEAQ. V was clipped by 5 bases and J by 4 bases; unmatched bases: 6. The CDR3 totals 15 residues. The full variable domain, completed using reference TRBV7-6 and TRBJ2-7, is GAGVSQSPRYKVTKRGQDVALRCDPISGHVSLYWYRQALGQGPEFLTYFNYEAQQDKSGLPNDRFSAERPEGSISTLTIQRTEQRDSAMYRCASSVRLAGVYEQYFGPGTRLTVT.

V usage is TRBV9 and J usage is TRBJ2-5; weak D call: TRBD2 (5 bases). Germline lookup yields CDR1 SGDLS and CDR2 YYNGEE. Trimming left V 3 bases short and J 1 base short, with 13 bases between. The CDR3 loop spans 15 amino acids. CDR3 bases: TGTGCCAGCAGCGCGAGTCCCGGACTCCAAGAGACCCAGTACTTC. Its translation: CASSASPGLQETQYF.

The chain uses TRBV2 and TRBJ2-3; 10 nucleotides align to TRBD2. CDR3 length equals 18 residues. Unmatched junction bases numbered 10, after V lost 4 bases and J lost 0 bases. CDR1 and CDR2 from the germline V gene are SNHLY and FYNNEI. The CDR3 spells CASSGSSGRASSTDTQYF. In DNA form, the CDR3 reads TGTGCCAGCAGTGGATCGAGCGGGAGGGCGTCTAGCACAGATACGCAGTATTTT. The whole variable domain, remainder taken from reference TRBV2 and TRBJ2-3, is EPEVTQTPSHQVTQMGQEVILRCVPISNHLYFYWYRQILGQKVEFLVSFYNNEISEKSEIFDDQFSVERPDGSNFTLKIRSTKLEDSAMYFCASSGSSGRASSTDTQYFGPGTRLTVL.

J is TRBJ2-5 and V is TRBV24-1; 7 bases align to TRBD1. Germline V gives CDR1 KGHDR, CDR2 SFDVKD. The trim removed 4 bases at V and 5 bases at J, leaving 9 bases unmatched. The CDR3 covers 15 residues. This CDR3 reads CATSDPRTGGETQYF. The CDR3 DNA is TGTGCCACCAGTGACCCTAGGACAGGCGGGGAGACCCAGTACTTC.

This chain connects TRBV6-5 to TRBJ2-1; 10 bases match TRBD1. The CDR3 is 15 amino acids. The germline V gene encodes CDR1 MNHEY and CDR2 SVGAGI. The ends lost 7 bases at V and 3 bases at J; junction bases unmatched: 6. The CDR3 here is CASISTGGFYNEQFF. The CDR3 DNA reads as TGTGCCAGCATTTCGACAGGGGGCTTCTACAATGAGCAGTTCTTC.

CDR3 in DNA: TGTGCCAGCAGTTTCGTCGCCAGGGGATCGTTAGGCTACACCTTC. The encoded protein is CASSFVARGSLGYTF. The chain combines TRBV6-2 or TRBV6-3 with TRBJ1-2, with D maybe TRBD1 (6 bases). This CDR3 spans 15 amino acids. Germline V gene sequence: CDR1 MNHEY, CDR2 SVGEGT. V was pared by 4 bases and J by 8 bases, with 20 bases between.

The V gene is TRBV24-1, the J gene TRBJ1-5; D is possibly TRBD1 (5 bases). Trimming took off 2 bases at V and 4 bases at J, with 11 bases between the two ends. Germline CDR1 and CDR2: KGHDR and SFDVKD. The CDR3 contains 15 residues. This CDR3 is CATSDSRQLNQPQHF. As DNA, the CDR3 is TGTGCCACCAGTGATTCCAGACAGCTAAATCAGCCCCAGCATTTT.

The J gene is TRBJ2-7, the V gene TRBV10-2; TRBD1 is a possible D gene (5 bases). V was pared by 3 bases and J by 4 bases, with 10 bases between. The CDR3 sequence is 13 residues long. Germline-derived CDR1 and CDR2 are WSHSY and SAAADI. The CDR3 protein is CASSEGRVYEQYF. The CDR3 nucleotides read TGCGCCAGCAGTGAAGGCAGGGTTTACGAGCAGTACTTC.

V usage is TRBV6-5 and J usage is TRBJ2-1, with 7 bases matching TRBD2. This CDR3 region has 16 residues. J gave up 4 bases and V 4 bases, and 10 bases lay outside the gene matches. Germline V gene sequence: CDR1 MNHEY, CDR2 SVGAGI. The CDR3 protein is CASSSRTSSLYNEQFF. The CDR3 bases are TGTGCCAGCAGTTCCCGGACTAGTTCCCTTTACAATGAGCAGTTCTTC.